This T cell receptor (beta chain) was sequenced for a study of radiotherapy plus CTLA-4 blockade in lung cancer. The method was immunoSEQ multiplex PCR; TCRdb's version includes in-frame clones alone and lacks a portion of them. The sample shows tens of thousands of clones, around 83% of them seen only once. This receptor was obtained from a human donor with non-small cell lung cancer who had stable disease on radiotherapy plus ipilimumab. Sequences were derived from peripheral blood, sampled from a patient treated with radiotherapy plus ipilimumab.

CDR3 amino acids: CASSPGGLNTEAFF. CDR3 coding DNA: TGTGCCAGCAGCCCTGGTGGCCTGAACACTGAAGCTTTCTTT. The chain couples TRBV7-9 to TRBJ1-1, with D unresolved. Germline V gene sequence: CDR1 SEHNR, CDR2 FQNEAQ (reference sequence). The CDR3 has 14 amino acids. The V end was cut by 5 bases, the J end by 0 bases, with 10 bases between.